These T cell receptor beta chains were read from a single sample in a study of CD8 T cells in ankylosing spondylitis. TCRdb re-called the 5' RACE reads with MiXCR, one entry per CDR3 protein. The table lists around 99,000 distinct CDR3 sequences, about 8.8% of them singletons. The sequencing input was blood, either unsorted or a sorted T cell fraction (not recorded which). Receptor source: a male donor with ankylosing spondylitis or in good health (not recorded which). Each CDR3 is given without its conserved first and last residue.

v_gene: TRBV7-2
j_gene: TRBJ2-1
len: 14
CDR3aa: ASSSLIGARRGEQF

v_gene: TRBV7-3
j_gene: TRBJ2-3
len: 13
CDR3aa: ASSSALGRADTQY

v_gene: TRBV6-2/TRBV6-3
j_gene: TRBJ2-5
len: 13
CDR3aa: ASTRKLLYQETQY

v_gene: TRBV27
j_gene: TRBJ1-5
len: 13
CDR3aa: ASNFQGASNQPQH

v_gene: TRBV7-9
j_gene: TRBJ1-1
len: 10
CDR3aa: ASSRGDLAAF

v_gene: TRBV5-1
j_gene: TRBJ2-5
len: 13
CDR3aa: ASSFGGALGETQY

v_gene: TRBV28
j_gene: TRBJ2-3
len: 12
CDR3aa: ASLPQGPADTQY

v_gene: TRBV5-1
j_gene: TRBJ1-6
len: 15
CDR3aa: ASSQHRIQGTNSPLH

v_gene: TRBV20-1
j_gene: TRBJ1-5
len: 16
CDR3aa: SGQPRGIAYHSNQPQH

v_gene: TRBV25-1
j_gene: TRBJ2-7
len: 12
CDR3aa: TSSLGGSSYEQY

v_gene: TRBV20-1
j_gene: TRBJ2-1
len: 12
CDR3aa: SARQRGVFREQF

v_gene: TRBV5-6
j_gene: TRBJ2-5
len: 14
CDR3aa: ASSSTSGGALETQY

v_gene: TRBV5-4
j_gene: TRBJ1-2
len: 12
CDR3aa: ASSLAGLGYGYT

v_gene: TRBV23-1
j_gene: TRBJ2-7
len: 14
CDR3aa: ASSPYRTGDSYEQY

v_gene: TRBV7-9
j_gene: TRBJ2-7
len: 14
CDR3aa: ASSLSIGDSPYEQY

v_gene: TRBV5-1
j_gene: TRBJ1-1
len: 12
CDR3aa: ASSLVVGSTEAF

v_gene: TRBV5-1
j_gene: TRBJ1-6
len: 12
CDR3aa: ASSLEFRDSPLH

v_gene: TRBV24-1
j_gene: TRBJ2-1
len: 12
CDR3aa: ATSPGTVKDEQF

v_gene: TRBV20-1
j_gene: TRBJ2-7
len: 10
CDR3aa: SARDRVYEQY

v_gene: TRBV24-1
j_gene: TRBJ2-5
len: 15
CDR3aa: ATSGDSGTEPEGTQY

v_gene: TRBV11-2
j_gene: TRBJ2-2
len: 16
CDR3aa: ASSLTSGGASYTGELF